The present TCR beta chain was sequenced within a study of blood T cell repertoires in COVID-19. The germline V and J ends were trimmed by 5 bases and 2 bases, with 12 bases remaining between them. The CDR3 totals 14 residues. Germline CDR1 reads MDHEN; CDR2 reads SYDVKM. In the authors' workflow: Estimated nucleated cell counts came from reference gene primer amplification. Data came from immunoSEQ multiplex PCR; TCRdb stores just in-frame clones and leaves some out. V, J and clone size reflect that table, while D and trimming were determined from the DNA. The sample lists about 76,000 clones; roughly 84% were seen once.

Sequencing was performed on peripheral blood. This clonotype was sampled from a man aged 60-69 years with COVID-19, enrolled during active disease. This chain connects TRBV28 to TRBJ1-2; tentatively, D is TRBD1 (5 bases). CDR3 sequence: CASSPGAGNYGYTF. CDR3 in DNA: TGTGCCAGCAGTCCTGGGGCAGGGAACTATGGCTACACCTTC.